This TCR beta chain came from a study of shared clonotypes between healthy human individuals. CD45RO-negative cells were positively selected for CCR7, leaving out terminally differentiated effector memory CD45RA+ cells. Assay used: immunoSEQ multiplex PCR; TCRdb lists only in-frame clones, some missing. The sample lists 1.5 million to 2.5 million clones, about 94% occurring once. Turning to this clone: No antigen is known for it.

Findings and caveats of the study: For naive CD4 cells, 4% to 6% of clonotypes were shared across a handful of donors.

The V gene's germline CDR1 is KGHSY and CDR2 FQNENV. This CDR3 has 14 residues. V dropped 2 bases and J dropped 5 bases, with 13 bases sitting between them. This receptor was obtained from a man between 18 and 35 years old in good health. The chain carries TRBV16 and TRBJ2-7; the D gene is possibly TRBD1 (5 bases). Sequencing was performed on naive CD8+ T cells sorted from blood. The CDR3 protein is CASSQLSGWDEQYF. In DNA, the CDR3 is TGTGCCAGCAGCCAACTGTCAGGGTGGGACGAGCAGTACTTC. The whole variable domain, filled in from reference TRBV16 and TRBJ2-7, reads GEEVAQTPKHLVRGEGQKAKLYCAPIKGHSYVFWYQQVLKNEFKFLISFQNENVFDETGMPKERFSAKCLPNSPCSLEIQATKLEDSAVYFCASSQLSGWDEQYFGPGTRLTVT.